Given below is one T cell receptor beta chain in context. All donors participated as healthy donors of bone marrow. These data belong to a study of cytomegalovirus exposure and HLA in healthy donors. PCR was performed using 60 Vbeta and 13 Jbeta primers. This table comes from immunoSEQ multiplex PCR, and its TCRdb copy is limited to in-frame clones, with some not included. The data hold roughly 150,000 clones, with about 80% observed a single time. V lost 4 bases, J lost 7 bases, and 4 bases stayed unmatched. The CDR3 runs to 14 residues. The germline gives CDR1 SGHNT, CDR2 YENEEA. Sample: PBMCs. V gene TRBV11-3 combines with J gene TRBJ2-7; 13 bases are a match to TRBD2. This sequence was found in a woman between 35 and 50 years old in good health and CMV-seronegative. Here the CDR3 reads CASSSRTSGGEQYF. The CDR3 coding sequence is TGTGCCAGCAGCTCGAGGACTAGCGGGGGTGAGCAGTACTTC.